The 25 T cell receptor beta chains listed next were all sequenced from one sample in a study of T cell responses to AZD1222 COVID-19 vaccine. TCRdb keeps only in-frame clones here, not all; method: immunoSEQ multiplex PCR. The sample shows fewer than 120,000 clones, 88% of them seen only once. Sequences were derived from peripheral blood, sampled on day 0 of AZD1222 vaccination. The receptors were sampled from an adult in good health.

V is TRBV6-1 and J is TRBJ1-1; no firm D call. Trimming shortened V by 1 base and J by 4 bases, and 7 bases separated the two germline ends. CDR3 length: 13 residues. Looked up from germline, CDR1 is MNHNS and CDR2 is SASEGT. The CDR3 DNA follows: TGTGCCAGCAGTGAAGGATGGGGCACTGAAGCTTTCTTT. This sequence encodes CASSEGWGTEAFF.

This sequence joins TRBV7-9 and TRBJ2-1; D gene uncertain. The CDR3 runs 15 residues. Germline V CDR1 and CDR2: SEHNR, FQNEAQ (reference sequence). The V and J ends lost 3 bases and 8 bases respectively, with 17 bases between them. In DNA, the CDR3 is TGTGCCAGCAGCTTTGGATGGGCCTCCGTTGATGAGCAGTTCTTC. As protein: CASSFGWASVDEQFF.

The V call is TRBV19, the J call TRBJ2-7, with TRBD1 matching 7 bases. The length of the CDR3 is 13 residues. Trimming cost V 6 bases and J 5 bases; bases outside gene matches: 7. The V gene's germline CDR1 is LNHDA and CDR2 SQIVND (reference sequence). CDR3 loop: CASSLNRGDEQYF. DNA of the CDR3: TGTGCCAGTAGCCTTAACAGGGGCGACGAGCAGTACTTC.

This clone was observed a single time. The chain is built from TRBV13 and TRBJ1-6; the D gene is possibly TRBD1 (6 bases). The germline V and J ends were trimmed by 7 bases and 8 bases, with 21 bases remaining between them. This CDR3 region has 16 residues. Germline V gene data show CDR1 as PRHDT and CDR2 as FYEKMQ (reference sequence). The CDR3 protein is CASTEEGESVDSPLHF. The CDR3 DNA is TGTGCCAGCACCGAGGAGGGGGAATCGGTAGATTCACCCCTCCACTTT.

The V and J genes are TRBV11-2 and TRBJ2-3, with 9 bases fitting TRBD2. The CDR3 is 15 residues long. V was pared by 6 bases and J by 6 bases, with 10 bases of the junction left unmatched. Per the germline V gene, CDR1 is SGHAT and CDR2 is FQNNGV. CDR3 sequence: CASSLGGRAGDTQYF. As DNA, the CDR3 is TGTGCCAGCAGTCTTGGCGGGAGGGCCGGGGATACGCAGTATTTT.

V is TRBV6-5 and J is TRBJ2-7; D perhaps matches TRBD1 (5 bases). V was trimmed by 5 bases and J by 3 bases, leaving 17 bases between them. Germline CDR1 reads MNHEY; CDR2 reads SVGAGI. CDR3 length: 15 amino acids. CDR3 region: CASSPSRSQGYEQYF. In DNA, the CDR3 is TGTGCCAGCAGTCCCAGTCGTTCGCAGGGCTACGAGCAGTACTTC.

The V call is TRBV11-2, the J call TRBJ2-7, with a tentative D call TRBD2 (5 bases). The CDR3 consists of 13 residues. CDR1 is SGHAT and CDR2 is FQNNGV in the germline V gene. Trimming removed 3 bases at V and 0 bases at J, with 6 bases between. CDR3: CASSFRDSYEQYF. For the CDR3, the DNA is TGTGCCAGCAGCTTCCGGGACTCCTACGAGCAGTACTTC.

This clone was seen only a few times. The chain recombines TRBV27 with TRBJ2-7; D might be TRBD1 or TRBD2, each matching 5 bases. This CDR3 has 13 amino acids. Germline CDR1 and CDR2: MNHEY and SMNVEV (reference sequence). V was pared by 8 bases and J by 3 bases, with 14 bases between. CDR3 sequence: CASSRDPDYEQYF. In DNA form, the CDR3 reads TGTGCCAGCTCCCGGGACCCCGACTACGAGCAGTACTTC.

This clone was observed once. CDR3 sequence reads: CASKDGAVYGYTF. CDR3 bases: TGTGCCAGCAAGGACGGGGCAGTCTATGGCTACACCTTC. The chain has TRBV12-3 or TRBV12-4 and TRBJ1-2; D is possibly TRBD1 (5 bases). V dropped 7 bases and J dropped 4 bases, with 13 bases sitting between them. The length of the CDR3 is 13 residues.

The CDR3 nucleotides are TGTGCCAGCAGCTTGGGCGCGGGGGGCACAGATACGCAGTATTTT. It is translated as CASSLGAGGTDTQYF. The chain couples TRBV5-4 to TRBJ2-3; 7 positions match TRBD2. Trimming at V came to 0 bases and at J to 1 base, leaving 2 bases not matched to a gene. Germline V CDR1 and CDR2: SGHNT, YYREEE (reference sequence). CDR3 length: 15 residues.

The DNA of the CDR3 is TGTGCCAGTAGGCCACCGTTATTGGGGAAAGTCCCCACTGAAGCTTTCTTT. As protein: CASRPPLLGKVPTEAFF. V is TRBV19 and J is TRBJ1-1; D unresolved. The CDR3 runs to 17 residues. Germline V gene sequence: CDR1 LNHDA, CDR2 SQIVND (reference sequence). V was cut by 6 bases and J by 4 bases, with 24 bases left in between.

This chain links TRBV5-5 with TRBJ2-7, with 8 bases matching TRBD2. This CDR3 is 14 amino acids long. The junction had 4 bases not matched to a gene; V was cut back by 4 bases and J by 1 base. Germline loops: CDR1 SGHKS, CDR2 YYEKEE (reference sequence). The CDR3 region has the DNA TGTGCCAGCAGCAGGACTAGCCCATCCTACGAGCAGTACTTC. It translates to CASSRTSPSYEQYF.

The chain links TRBV24-1 to TRBJ2-3, with D possibly called TRBD1 or TRBD2 (5 bases each). In germline, CDR1 is KGHDR, CDR2 SFDVKD. The V and J ends lost 3 bases and 1 base respectively, with 10 bases between them. The CDR3 is 15 amino acids. CDR3 sequence reads: CATSDLGRGTDTQYF. The DNA for the CDR3 is TGTGCCACCAGTGATCTGGGACGTGGCACAGATACGCAGTATTTT.

This clone has just one count. The rearrangement links TRBV12-3 or TRBV12-4 to TRBJ2-7; the D gene is possibly TRBD1 (6 bases). Trimming took 7 bases from V and 10 from J, leaving 20 bases between them. There are 13 residues in the CDR3. CDR3 region: CASKGHSLIDQYF. CDR3 in DNA: TGTGCCAGCAAGGGACACAGTTTAATCGATCAGTACTTC.

The chain couples TRBV5-4 to TRBJ2-2; 13 bases map to TRBD2. The CDR3 has 17 residues. V dropped 6 bases and J dropped 7; count of bases not matched to a gene: 12. Looked up from germline, CDR1 is SGHNT and CDR2 is YYREEE (reference sequence). In nucleotides, the CDR3 is TGTGCCAGCACTATAGAAGGACTAGCGGGAGTTAACGGGGAGCTGTTTTTT. As protein: CASTIEGLAGVNGELFF.

This sequence joins TRBV19 and TRBJ2-2; D is uncertain. Trimming took 7 bases from V and 1 from J, leaving 1 base between them. This CDR3 comprises 11 residues. Per the germline V gene, CDR1 is LNHDA and CDR2 is SQIVND (reference sequence). CDR3 in amino acids: CASKNTGELFF. In DNA, the CDR3 is TGTGCCAGTAAGAACACCGGGGAGCTGTTTTTT.

This clone has a handful of counts. This chain links TRBV11-2 with TRBJ1-5; D is undetermined. Trimming stripped 5 bases from V and 4 bases from J, with 12 bases between. The CDR3 is 14 residues long. CDR1 is SGHAT and CDR2 is FQNNGV in the germline V gene. In DNA, the CDR3 is TGTGCCAGCAGCCCCAGAGGGATTAATCAGCCCCAGCATTTT. Translating it yields CASSPRGINQPQHF.

This chain joins TRBV4-2 and TRBJ1-1; D unresolved. This CDR3 is built from 12 residues. Germline CDR1 reads LGHNA; CDR2 reads YNFKEQ. The ends were cut back, 3 bases at V and 2 bases at J, with 4 bases in the middle. The CDR3 sequence: CASSHGNTEAFF. The CDR3 DNA reads TGTGCCAGCAGCCATGGAAACACTGAAGCTTTCTTT.

V and J are TRBV2 and TRBJ2-6; no definite D call. V dropped 5 bases and J dropped 0 bases, with 8 bases sitting between them. In germline, CDR1 is SNHLY, CDR2 FYNNEI. The CDR3 has 15 residues. For the CDR3, the DNA is TGTGCCAGCAGTAACCGACGCTCTGGGGCCAACGTCCTGACTTTC. It encodes CASSNRRSGANVLTF.

The chain employs TRBV10-1 and TRBJ2-7; D is ambiguous. The CDR3 spans 11 residues. CDR1 is WNHNN, CDR2 SYGVQD, per germline (reference sequence). V was cut by 6 bases and J by 3 bases, with 6 bases left in between. The CDR3 here is CASSPGYEQYF. CDR3 nucleotide sequence: TGCGCCAGCAGCCCTGGCTACGAGCAGTACTTC.

The V and J genes are TRBV12-5 and TRBJ1-5; D is unresolved. Per the germline V gene, CDR1 is LGHNT and CDR2 is FRNRAP. The CDR3 has 14 amino acids. The V gene lost 5 bases and the J gene lost 2 bases, with 10 bases spanning the gap. In DNA, the CDR3 is TGTGCTAGTGGTAACACCCTCGGCAATCAGCCCCAGCATTTT. It yields the protein CASGNTLGNQPQHF.

The V call is TRBV7-6, the J call TRBJ1-6, with TRBD1 identical over 7 bases. V trimming: 6 bases; J trimming: 7 bases; junction bases outside the gene matches: 15. The CDR3 sequence is 17 residues long. The V gene's germline CDR1 is SGHVS and CDR2 FNYEAQ. The CDR3 sequence: CASSHSTSGTVNSPLHF. CDR3 nucleotides: TGTGCCAGCAGTCACTCTACCTCCGGGACAGTAAATTCACCCCTCCACTTT.

This clone appeared a few times. The gene calls are TRBV12-3 or TRBV12-4 and TRBJ2-7, with D unclear. The CDR3 extends over 13 amino acids. Trimming removed 2 bases from V and 6 bases from J, with 11 bases in between. This chain's CDR3 is CASSLLLGSEQYF. CDR3 in DNA: TGTGCCAGCAGTTTATTGTTGGGGTCCGAGCAGTACTTC.

This chain links TRBV7-8 with TRBJ2-6; TRBD2 might be the D (5 bases). The germline V gene encodes CDR1 SGHVS and CDR2 FQNEAQ. The germline V and J ends were trimmed by 2 bases and 0 bases, with 11 bases remaining between them. The CDR3 extends over 17 amino acids. For the CDR3, the DNA is TGTGCCAGCAGCTTATTGAGCGGACTCTCTGGGGCCAACGTCCTGACTTTC. Protein: CASSLLSGLSGANVLTF.

The gene calls are TRBV5-4 and TRBJ1-5; a weak D match, TRBD1 (6 bases). This CDR3 region has 15 residues. Per the germline V gene, CDR1 is SGHNT and CDR2 is YYREEE (reference sequence). V was trimmed by 0 bases and J by 5 bases, leaving 12 bases between them. CDR3 loop: CASSLEGGLDQPQHF. DNA for the CDR3: TGTGCCAGCAGCTTGGAAGGGGGGTTAGATCAGCCCCAGCATTTT.